This T cell receptor beta chain comes out of a study of blood T cell repertoires in COVID-19. Germline V gene lookup returns CDR1 LNHDA and CDR2 SQIVND (reference sequence). V shed 2 bases and J shed 7 bases, with 9 bases lying between them. The CDR3 runs to 13 residues. The assay was immunoSEQ multiplex PCR, and TCRdb's table has in-frame clones only and misses some. The sample includes about 420,000 clones, around nine tenths of them seen just once. The rearrangement links TRBV19 to TRBJ1-5, with D perhaps matching TRBD1 (5 bases). The TCR sequence derives from a young man with COVID-19, enrolled during active disease. Sequenced material: peripheral blood. The CDR3 DNA sequence: TGTGCCAGTAGTATATCCAGGGCCCAGCCCCAGCATTTT. This sequence encodes CASSISRAQPQHF.